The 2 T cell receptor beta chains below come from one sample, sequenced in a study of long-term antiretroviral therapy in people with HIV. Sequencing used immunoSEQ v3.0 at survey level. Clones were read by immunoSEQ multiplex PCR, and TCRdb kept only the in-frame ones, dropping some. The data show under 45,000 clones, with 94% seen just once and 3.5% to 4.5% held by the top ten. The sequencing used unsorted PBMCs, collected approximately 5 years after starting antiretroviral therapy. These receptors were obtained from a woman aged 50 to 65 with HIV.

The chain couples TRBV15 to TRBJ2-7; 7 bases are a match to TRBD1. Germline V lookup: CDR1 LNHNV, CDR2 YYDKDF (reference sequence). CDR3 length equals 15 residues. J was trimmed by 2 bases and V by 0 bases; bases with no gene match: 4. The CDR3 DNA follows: TGTGCCACCAGCAGAGAGACAGGGACCCCCTACGAGCAGTACTTC. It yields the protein CATSRETGTPYEQYF.

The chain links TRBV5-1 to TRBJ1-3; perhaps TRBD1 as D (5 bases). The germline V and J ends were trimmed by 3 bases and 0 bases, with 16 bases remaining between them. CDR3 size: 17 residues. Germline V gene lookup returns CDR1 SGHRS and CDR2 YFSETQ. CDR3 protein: CASSSYYEGISGNTIYF. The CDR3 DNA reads TGCGCCAGCAGCTCTTATTACGAGGGGATCTCTGGAAACACCATATATTTT.